Described below is a single T cell receptor (beta chain) sequence and its context. The antigen is not known. Sequenced by immunoSEQ multiplex PCR; TCRdb stores in-frame clones only, minus some. The table shows about 33,000 clones, with about 90% occurring only once. This record comes from a study of T cells in localized non-small cell lung cancer. Study results and limitations: Of the tissues analyzed, uninvolved adjacent lung showed maximal T cell clonality, greater than tumor. Researchers found a median approximately 50 of the top 100 tumor clones in adjacent lung. Heterogeneity stays possible, as sequencing covered only one tumor region.

The CDR3 contains 16 residues. With 5 bases removed from V and 4 bases from J, the gap between germline ends came to 22 bases. The germline V gene encodes CDR1 SGHDT and CDR2 YYEEEE. The sequence was obtained from a man aged 40 to 75 with stage I lung adenocarcinoma. This chain links TRBV5-6 with TRBJ2-7; possible D gene TRBD2, 7 bases. The sample consisted of peripheral blood, taken before any cancer treatment. In DNA, the CDR3 is TGTGCCAGCAGTTATTGGGGGCCGGCGGGGGCATACGAGCAGTACTTC. Protein sequence: CASSYWGPAGAYEQYF.